Listed here are 10 T cell receptor beta chains from one sample, sequenced in a study of shared clonotypes between healthy human individuals. Selected positively for CCR7 and CD45RO-negative, naive CD8 cells excluded terminally differentiated effector memory CD45RA+ cells. Clones were read by immunoSEQ multiplex PCR, and TCRdb kept only the in-frame ones, dropping some. The sample records millions of clones, 85% to 95% being singletons. The source material was naive CD8+ T cells from PBMCs. These receptors were taken from a man in his late teens or twenties in good health. Some clones in this sample may be carry-over from other donors' samples.

V usage is TRBV25-1 and J usage is TRBJ2-7; 7 nucleotides match TRBD2. Germline V lookup: CDR1 MGHDK, CDR2 SYGVNS. The CDR3 is 15 residues long. Trimming cost V 0 bases and J 6 bases; bases outside gene matches: 8. CDR3: CASSEYGGGFTEQYF. For the CDR3, the DNA is TGTGCCAGCAGTGAATATGGGGGAGGGTTCACCGAGCAGTACTTC.

J is TRBJ1-1 and V is TRBV10-3, with D perhaps TRBD1 (6 bases). This CDR3 contains 19 residues. Trimming pared 5 bases from V and 0 bases from J, leaving 25 bases between. Germline V CDR1 and CDR2: ENHRY, SYGVKD. The CDR3 coding sequence is TGTGCCATCAGTCATCCCCAGGGGACCCCAGGCCCACTGAACACTGAAGCTTTCTTT. Translating gives CAISHPQGTPGPLNTEAFF.

CDR3 in DNA: TGCGCCAGCAGCCCGGGTCGGTTGGGTAGGGAAGCTTTCTTT. It is translated as CASSPGRLGREAFF. The rearrangement links TRBV5-1 to TRBJ1-1; D gene uncertain. The V gene lost 4 bases and the J gene lost 8 bases, with 18 bases spanning the gap. The germline V gene has CDR1 SGHRS and CDR2 YFSETQ. This CDR3 comprises 14 residues. The whole variable domain, filled in from reference TRBV5-1 and TRBJ1-1, reads KAGVTQTPRYLIKTRGQQVTLSCSPISGHRSVSWYQQTPGQGLQFLFEYFSETQRNKGNFPGRFSGRQFSNSRSEMNVSTLELGDSALYLCASSPGRLGREAFFGQGTRLTVV.

The chain has TRBV7-9 and TRBJ2-2; 10 nucleotides align to TRBD1. CDR1 SEHNR and CDR2 FQNEAQ come from the germline V gene (reference sequence). The CDR3 spans 17 residues. Trimming removed 1 base from V and 6 bases from J; junction bases left unmatched: 8. The CDR3 DNA reads TGTGCCAGCAGCTTAGAAGGACAGGACAGGGGGTCCGGGGAGCTGTTTTTT. This gives the protein CASSLEGQDRGSGELFF. The variable domain in full, with the rest retrieved from reference TRBV7-9 and TRBJ2-2, is DTGVSQNPRHKITKRGQNVTFRCDPISEHNRLYWYRQTLGQGPEFLTYFQNEAQLEKSRLLSDRFSAERPKGSFSTLEIQRTEQGDSAMYLCASSLEGQDRGSGELFFGEGSRLTVL.

This clone has only one observation. The chain carries TRBV13 and TRBJ1-4, with TRBD1 as a possible D gene (6 bases). The V end lost 2 bases, the J end lost 8 bases, and 15 bases lay between the germline ends. This CDR3 spans 15 amino acids. The germline CDR1 and CDR2 sequences are PRHDT and FYEKMQ (reference sequence). The CDR3 loop reads CASSLSRGGAEKLFF. CDR3 in DNA: TGTGCCAGCAGCTTAAGCAGGGGAGGGGCGGAAAAACTGTTTTTT.

This sequence joins TRBV4-1 and TRBJ1-3; 11 bases match TRBD1. After removal of 0 bases from V and 5 bases from J, the junction contained 9 bases not matched to a gene. The CDR3 contains 18 residues. The germline V gene has CDR1 MGHRA and CDR2 YSYEKL. CDR3 sequence: CASSQDLDRGQERNTIYF. The CDR3 coding sequence is TGCGCCAGCAGCCAAGATCTGGACAGGGGGCAGGAGAGAAACACCATATATTTT.

V gene TRBV11-2 combines with J gene TRBJ2-7, with 9 nucleotides matching TRBD2. CDR1 is SGHAT, CDR2 FQNNGV, per germline. The ends lost 5 bases at V and 1 base at J; junction bases unmatched: 6. The CDR3 covers 15 residues. CDR3 in amino acids: CASSPSGRSSYEQYF. The CDR3 coding sequence is TGTGCCAGCAGCCCAAGCGGGAGGTCTTCCTACGAGCAGTACTTC.

The genes are TRBV4-3 and TRBJ1-2; TRBD1 is a possible D gene (6 bases). This CDR3 has 17 residues. The ends were cut back, 3 bases at V and 0 bases at J, with 17 bases in the middle. From germline, CDR1 is LGHNA and CDR2 YSLEER. CDR3 region: CASSQTGHSLANYGYTF. CDR3 in DNA: TGCGCCAGCAGCCAGACGGGACACAGTTTAGCTAACTATGGCTACACCTTC.

The chain carries TRBV9 and TRBJ2-7; D tentatively fits TRBD1 or TRBD2 (5 bases each). Trimming left V 7 bases short and J 5 bases short, with 16 bases between. The CDR3 has 13 amino acids. Germline V gives CDR1 SGDLS, CDR2 YYNGEE. The CDR3 DNA is TGTGCCAGCGGCCCTGGGGGACCGGACGAGCAGTACTTC. Amino acid sequence: CASGPGGPDEQYF.

This clone was counted between two and nine times. V usage is TRBV27 and J usage is TRBJ2-7, with 9 nucleotides matching TRBD1. V lost 5 bases to trimming and J lost 6 bases; unmatched junction nucleotides: 8. The CDR3 runs 14 residues. CDR1 and CDR2 from the germline V gene are MNHEY and SMNVEV (reference sequence). CDR3 sequence: CASSPGQGRREQYF. In DNA, the CDR3 is TGTGCCAGCAGTCCGGGACAGGGACGCCGCGAGCAGTACTTC.